The rows below give T cell receptor beta chains drawn from one sample of a study of blood T cell repertoires in COVID-19. The repertoire was sequenced with immunoSEQ multiplex PCR; TCRdb's copy has only in-frame clones and lacks some. The sample has almost 350,000 clones, roughly 87% seen once. Sequencing was done on a sample of peripheral blood. The source is an older woman with COVID-19, enrolled during active disease. CDR3s include the opening cysteine and the closing phenylalanine or tryptophan. D genes are given only for firm matches. Clone sizes are given selectively: once, few, many, or a class where the clone is expanded.

J | V | size | D | CDR3 | DNA
TRBJ2-1 | TRBV30 | . | TRBD2 | CAWSVRRGGAQFF | TGTGCCTGGAGTGTACGTCGCGGGGGGGCCCAGTTCTTC
TRBJ2-3 | TRBV5-4 | . | . | CASSLRGTSTDTQYF | TGTGCCAGCAGCTTGCGGGGGACTAGCACAGATACGCAGTATTTT
TRBJ1-2 | TRBV11-1 | . | . | CASTDQGSYGYTF | TGTGCCAGCACCGACCAGGGGTCCTATGGCTACACCTTC
TRBJ1-5 | TRBV18 | . | . | CASSPEDSYNQPQHF | TGTGCCAGCTCGCCAGAGGACAGCTACAATCAGCCCCAGCATTTT
TRBJ1-4 | TRBV2 | . | . | CASRGGEKLFF | TGTGCCAGTAGAGGAGGAGAAAAACTGTTTTTT
TRBJ1-6 | TRBV18 | . | . | CASSPVREAPLHF | TGTGCCAGCTCACCAGTGAGGGAAGCACCCCTCCACTTT
TRBJ2-1 | TRBV18 | . | TRBD2 | CASSALAGGYNEQFF | TGTGCCAGCTCAGCACTAGCGGGGGGGTACAATGAGCAGTTCTTC
TRBJ2-3 | TRBV29-1 | once | . | CSPRIPGTDTQYF | TGCAGCCCCCGCATCCCAGGGACAGATACGCAGTATTTT
TRBJ1-2 | TRBV18 | once | . | CASSPPSYQTARTF | TGTGCCAGCTCACCACCCAGCTACCAGACAGCGAGGACCTTC
TRBJ2-3 | TRBV5-4 | . | . | CASSSPDRQDTQYF | TGTGCCAGCAGCTCGCCTGACAGGCAGGATACGCAGTATTTT
TRBJ1-1 | TRBV18 | . | TRBD1 | CASSSPWTGNTEAFF | TGTGCCAGCTCATCTCCGTGGACAGGGAACACTGAAGCTTTCTTT
TRBJ2-7 | TRBV9 | . | TRBD2 | CASSVGPSGGSYEQYF | TGTGCCAGCAGCGTGGGACCCAGCGGGGGGTCCTACGAGCAGTACTTC
TRBJ1-4 | TRBV5-1 | . | TRBD1 | CASSLPQQGGEKLFF | TGCGCCAGCAGCTTGCCCCAGCAGGGGGGTGAAAAACTGTTTTTT
TRBJ2-2 | TRBV30 | . | . | CAWMAGTGELFF | TGTGCCTGGATGGCGGGCACCGGGGAGCTGTTTTTT
TRBJ2-1 | TRBV11-3 | . | TRBD2 | CASSLGGGGPYNEQFF | TGTGCCAGCAGCTTAGGTGGGGGGGGACCCTACAATGAGCAGTTCTTC
TRBJ2-6 | TRBV5-1 | . | . | CASGDNSGANVLTF | TGCGCCAGCGGGGACAACTCTGGGGCCAACGTCCTGACTTTC